This T cell receptor beta chain comes out of a study of control samples from healthy donors and cancer patients. This table comes from immunoSEQ multiplex PCR, and its TCRdb copy is limited to in-frame clones, with some not included. The table has 75,000 to 80,000 clones, 89% seen once; the top ten hold approximately 8.8%. CDR3 length equals 17 residues. The V gene end was trimmed by 2 bases and the J gene end by 2 bases; junction bases not matched to a gene: 4. Germline V gene sequence: CDR1 MNHEY, CDR2 SVGEGT. This chain uses TRBV6-2 or TRBV6-3 with TRBJ2-3, with 13 bases fitting TRBD2. The material sequenced was PBMCs. This clonotype originated in a woman between 50 and 59 years old with colorectal cancer. The CDR3 loop is CASSYRLAGGDTDTQYF. The DNA of the CDR3 is TGTGCCAGCAGTTACCGACTAGCGGGGGGCGACACAGATACGCAGTATTTT.